This TCR beta chain stems from a study of shared clonotypes between healthy human individuals. As regards this clone: Its antigen remains unidentified.

Profiled with immunoSEQ multiplex PCR; TCRdb holds only in-frame clones, not every one. The sample lists 2,500,000 or so clones; approximately 93% were seen once. Study-level points and caveats: Several donors showed sharing of about 4.8% of naive CD4 clonotypes.

The TCR sequence derives from a young man in good health. Some clones in this sample may be carry-over from other donors' samples. The sequencing sample was made of naive CD4+ T cells from PBMCs. Sample subset: CD45RA+ positively selected.

The DNA for the CDR3 is TGTGCCAGCAGCCAAGATAGGACAGGGGAAAACGCCGGGGAGCTGTTTTTT. It codes for CASSQDRTGENAGELFF. V is TRBV4-2 and J is TRBJ2-2, with TRBD1 matching over 9 bases. The trim removed 0 bases at V and 6 bases at J, leaving 8 bases unmatched. The germline V gene encodes CDR1 LGHNA and CDR2 YNFKEQ. CDR3 length: 17 amino acids.